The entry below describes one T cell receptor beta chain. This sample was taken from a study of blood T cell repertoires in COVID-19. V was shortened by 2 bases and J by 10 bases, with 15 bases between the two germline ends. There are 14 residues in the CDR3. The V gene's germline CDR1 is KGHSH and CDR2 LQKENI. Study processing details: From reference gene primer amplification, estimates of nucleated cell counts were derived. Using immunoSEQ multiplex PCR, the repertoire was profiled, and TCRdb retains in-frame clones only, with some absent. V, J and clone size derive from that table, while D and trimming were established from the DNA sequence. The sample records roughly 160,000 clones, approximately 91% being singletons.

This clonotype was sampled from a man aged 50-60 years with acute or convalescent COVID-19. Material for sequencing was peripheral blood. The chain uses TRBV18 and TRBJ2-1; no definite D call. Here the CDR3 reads CASSPSTPGDEQFF. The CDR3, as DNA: TGTGCCAGCTCACCATCAACACCGGGTGACGAGCAGTTCTTC.